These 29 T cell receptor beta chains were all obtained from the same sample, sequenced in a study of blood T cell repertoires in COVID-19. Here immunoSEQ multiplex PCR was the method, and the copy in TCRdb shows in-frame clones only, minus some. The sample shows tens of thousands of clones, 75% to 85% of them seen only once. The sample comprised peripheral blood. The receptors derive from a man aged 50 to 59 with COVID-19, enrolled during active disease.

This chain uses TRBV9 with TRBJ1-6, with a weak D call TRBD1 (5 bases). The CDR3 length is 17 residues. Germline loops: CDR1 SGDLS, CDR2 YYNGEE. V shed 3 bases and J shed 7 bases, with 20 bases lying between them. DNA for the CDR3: TGTGCCAGCAGCGCCGCAAGGGGTGGGGCGGTGAATTCACCCCTCCACTTT. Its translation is CASSAARGGAVNSPLHF.

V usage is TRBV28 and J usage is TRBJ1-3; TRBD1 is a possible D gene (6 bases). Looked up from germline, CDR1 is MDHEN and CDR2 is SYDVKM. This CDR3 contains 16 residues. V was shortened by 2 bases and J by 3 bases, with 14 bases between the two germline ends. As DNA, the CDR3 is TGTGCCAGCAGTTTAACTTGGGGGACAAGTGGAAACACCATATATTTT. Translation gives CASSLTWGTSGNTIYF.

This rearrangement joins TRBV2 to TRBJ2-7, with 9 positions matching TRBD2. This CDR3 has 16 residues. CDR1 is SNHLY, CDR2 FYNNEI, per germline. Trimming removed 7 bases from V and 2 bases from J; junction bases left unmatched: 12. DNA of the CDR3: TGTGCCAGCACGGCGGCTAGCGGGATGCCAGCCTACGAGCAGTACTTC. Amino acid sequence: CASTAASGMPAYEQYF.

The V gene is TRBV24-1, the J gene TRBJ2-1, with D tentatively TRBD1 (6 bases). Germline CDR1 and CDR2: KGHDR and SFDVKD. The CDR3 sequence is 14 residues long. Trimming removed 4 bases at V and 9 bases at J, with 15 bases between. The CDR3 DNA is TGTGCCACCAGTGACCCGAAGGGGGTGGCTGAGCAGTTCTTC. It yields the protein CATSDPKGVAEQFF.

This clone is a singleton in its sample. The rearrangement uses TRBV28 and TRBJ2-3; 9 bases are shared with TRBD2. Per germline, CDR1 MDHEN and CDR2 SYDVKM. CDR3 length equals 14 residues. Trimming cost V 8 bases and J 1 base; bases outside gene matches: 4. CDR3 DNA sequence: TGTGCCAGCGAAACTAGCGGGCGCACAGATACGCAGTATTTT. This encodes CASETSGRTDTQYF.

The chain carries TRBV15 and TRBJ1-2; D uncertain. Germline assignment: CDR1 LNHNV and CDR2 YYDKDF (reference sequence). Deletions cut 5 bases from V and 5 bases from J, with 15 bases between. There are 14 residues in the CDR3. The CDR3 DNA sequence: TGTGCCACCAGCTGGATACGGGAGCAATATGGCTACACCTTC. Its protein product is CATSWIREQYGYTF.

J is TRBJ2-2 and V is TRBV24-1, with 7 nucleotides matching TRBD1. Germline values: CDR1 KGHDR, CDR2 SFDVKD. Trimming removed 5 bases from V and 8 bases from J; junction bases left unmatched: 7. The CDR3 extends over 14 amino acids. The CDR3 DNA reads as TGTGCCACCAGTGGACAGGGAAGCATTGGGGAGCTGTTTTTT. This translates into CATSGQGSIGELFF.

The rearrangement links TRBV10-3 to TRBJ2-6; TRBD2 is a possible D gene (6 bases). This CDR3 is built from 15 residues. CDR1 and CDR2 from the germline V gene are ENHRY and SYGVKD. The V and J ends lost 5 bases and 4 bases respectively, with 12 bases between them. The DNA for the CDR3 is TGTGCCATCAGTCTCGGAGGGTCCGGGGCCAACGTCCTGACTTTC. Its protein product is CAISLGGSGANVLTF.

The CDR3 loop is CASSRDPGTGGGSGNTIYF. The CDR3 DNA sequence: TGCGCCAGCAGCCGGGATCCCGGGACAGGGGGAGGCTCTGGAAACACCATATATTTT. V gene TRBV4-1 combines with J gene TRBJ1-3, with 11 nucleotides matching TRBD1. The germline CDR1 and CDR2 sequences are MGHRA and YSYEKL. V lost 4 bases, J lost 0 bases, and 11 bases stayed unmatched. This CDR3 has 19 amino acids.

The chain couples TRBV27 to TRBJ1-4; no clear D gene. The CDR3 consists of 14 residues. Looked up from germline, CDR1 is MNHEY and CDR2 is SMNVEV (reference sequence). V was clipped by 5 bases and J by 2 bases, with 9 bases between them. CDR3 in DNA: TGTGCCAGCAGTGCCACAACGACTAATGAAAAACTGTTTTTT. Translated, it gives CASSATTTNEKLFF.

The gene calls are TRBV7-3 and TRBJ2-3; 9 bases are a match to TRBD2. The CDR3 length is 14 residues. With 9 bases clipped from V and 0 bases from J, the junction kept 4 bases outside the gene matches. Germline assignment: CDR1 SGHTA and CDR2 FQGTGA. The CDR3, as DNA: TGTGCCAGTAGCGGGGGACTTAGCACAGATACGCAGTATTTT. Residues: CASSGGLSTDTQYF.

This CDR3 reads CASSPQGYSPLHF. Here the CDR3 DNA reads TGTGCCAGCAGTCCACAGGGTTATTCACCCCTCCACTTT. This sequence joins TRBV12-3 or TRBV12-4 and TRBJ1-6, with a weak D call TRBD1 (6 bases). Deletions cut 5 bases from V and 8 bases from J, with 10 bases between. The CDR3 has 13 residues.

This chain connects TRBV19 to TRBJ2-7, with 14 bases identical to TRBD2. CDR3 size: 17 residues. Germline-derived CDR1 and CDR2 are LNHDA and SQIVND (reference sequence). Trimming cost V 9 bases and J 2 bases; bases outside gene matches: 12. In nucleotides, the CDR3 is TGTGCCAGCAGGGGACTAGCGGGAGTCGCCCACCCCTACGAGCAGTACTTC. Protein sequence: CASRGLAGVAHPYEQYF. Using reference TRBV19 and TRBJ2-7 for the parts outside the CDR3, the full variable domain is DGGITQSPKYLFRKEGQNVTLSCEQNLNHDAMYWYRQDPGQGLRLIYYSQIVNDFQKGDIAEGYSVSREKKESFPLTVTSAQKNPTAFYLCASRGLAGVAHPYEQYFGPGTRLTVT.

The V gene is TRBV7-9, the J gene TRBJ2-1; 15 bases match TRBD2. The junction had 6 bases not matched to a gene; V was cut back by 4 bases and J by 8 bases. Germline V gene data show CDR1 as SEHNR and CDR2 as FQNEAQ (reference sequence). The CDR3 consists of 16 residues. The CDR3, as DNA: TGTGCCAGCAGCTCGGGGACTAGCGGGAGGATAGATGAGCAGTTCTTC. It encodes CASSSGTSGRIDEQFF.

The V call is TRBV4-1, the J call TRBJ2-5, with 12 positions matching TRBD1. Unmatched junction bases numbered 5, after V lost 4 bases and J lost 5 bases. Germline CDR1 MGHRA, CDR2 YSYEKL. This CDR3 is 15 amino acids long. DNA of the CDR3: TGCGCCAGCAGCCTCGGGACAGGGGGCACGGAGACCCAGTACTTC. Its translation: CASSLGTGGTETQYF.

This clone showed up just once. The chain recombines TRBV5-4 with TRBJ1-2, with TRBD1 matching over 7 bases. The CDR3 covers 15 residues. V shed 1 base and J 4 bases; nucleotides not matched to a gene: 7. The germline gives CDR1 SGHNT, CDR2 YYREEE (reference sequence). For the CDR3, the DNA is TGTGCCAGCAGCTTGCGGCGGGACAGTATCTATGGCTACACCTTC. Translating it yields CASSLRRDSIYGYTF.

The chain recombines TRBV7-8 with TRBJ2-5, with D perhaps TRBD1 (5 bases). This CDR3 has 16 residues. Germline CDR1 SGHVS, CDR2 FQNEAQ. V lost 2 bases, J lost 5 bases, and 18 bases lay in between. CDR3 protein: CASSLSGAPEQETQYF. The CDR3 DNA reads TGTGCCAGCAGCTTATCTGGGGCGCCGGAGCAGGAGACCCAGTACTTC.

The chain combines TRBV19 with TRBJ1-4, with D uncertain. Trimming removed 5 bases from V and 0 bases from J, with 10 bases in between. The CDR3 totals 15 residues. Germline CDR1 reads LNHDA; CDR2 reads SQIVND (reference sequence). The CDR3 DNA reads TGTGCCAGTAGTGCCCGCACAGCAACTAATGAAAAACTGTTTTTT. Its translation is CASSARTATNEKLFF.

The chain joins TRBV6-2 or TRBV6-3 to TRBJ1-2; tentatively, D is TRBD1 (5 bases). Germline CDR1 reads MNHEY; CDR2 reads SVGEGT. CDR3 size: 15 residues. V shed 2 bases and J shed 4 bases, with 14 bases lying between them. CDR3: CASSYTETVLYGYTF. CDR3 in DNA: TGTGCCAGCAGTTACACTGAGACAGTTCTCTATGGCTACACCTTC.

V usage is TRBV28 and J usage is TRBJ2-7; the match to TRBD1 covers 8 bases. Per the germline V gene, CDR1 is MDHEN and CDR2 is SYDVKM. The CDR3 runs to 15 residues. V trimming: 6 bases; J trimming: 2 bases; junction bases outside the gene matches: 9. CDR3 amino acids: CASSRQGARTYEQYF. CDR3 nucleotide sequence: TGTGCCAGCAGCCGTCAGGGGGCTCGAACCTACGAGCAGTACTTC.

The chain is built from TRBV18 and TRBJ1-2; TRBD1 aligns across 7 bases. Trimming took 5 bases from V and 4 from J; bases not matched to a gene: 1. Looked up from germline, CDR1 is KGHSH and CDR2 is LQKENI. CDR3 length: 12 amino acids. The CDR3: CASSNRGYGYTF. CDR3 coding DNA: TGTGCCAGCTCAAACAGGGGCTATGGCTACACCTTC.

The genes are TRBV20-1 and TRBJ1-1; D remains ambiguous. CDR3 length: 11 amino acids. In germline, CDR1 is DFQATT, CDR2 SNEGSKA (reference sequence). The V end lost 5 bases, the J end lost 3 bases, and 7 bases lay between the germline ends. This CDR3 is CSASRDTEAFF. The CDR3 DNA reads TGCAGTGCTTCCCGGGACACTGAAGCTTTCTTT.

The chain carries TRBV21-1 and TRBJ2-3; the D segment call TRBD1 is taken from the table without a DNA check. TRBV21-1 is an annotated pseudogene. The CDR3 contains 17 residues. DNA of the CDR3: TGTGCCAGCAGCAAACGGATCCGGGACAGGAGCACAGATACGCAGTATTTT. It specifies CASSKRIRDRSTDTQYF.

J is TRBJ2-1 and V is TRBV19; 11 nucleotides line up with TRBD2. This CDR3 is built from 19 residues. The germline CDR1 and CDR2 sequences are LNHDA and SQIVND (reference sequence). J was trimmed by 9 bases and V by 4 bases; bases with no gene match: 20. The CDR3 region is CASSTTTSGSSLEGSEQFF. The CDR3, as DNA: TGTGCCAGTAGTACCACTACTAGCGGGAGTAGTCTTGAGGGTAGTGAGCAGTTCTTC.

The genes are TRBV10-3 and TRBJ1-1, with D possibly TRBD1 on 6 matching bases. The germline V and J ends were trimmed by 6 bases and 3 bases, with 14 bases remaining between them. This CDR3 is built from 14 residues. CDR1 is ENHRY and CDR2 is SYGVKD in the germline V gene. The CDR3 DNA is TGTGCCATCAGGGGAGGGGGAGGGGACACTGAAGCTTTCTTT. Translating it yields CAIRGGGGDTEAFF.

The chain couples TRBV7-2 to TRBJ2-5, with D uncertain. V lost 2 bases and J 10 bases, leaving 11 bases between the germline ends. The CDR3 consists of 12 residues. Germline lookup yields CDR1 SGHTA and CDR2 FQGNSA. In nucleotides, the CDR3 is TGTGCCAGCAGCTTATCCCGACGAGGCCAGTACTTC. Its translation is CASSLSRRGQYF.

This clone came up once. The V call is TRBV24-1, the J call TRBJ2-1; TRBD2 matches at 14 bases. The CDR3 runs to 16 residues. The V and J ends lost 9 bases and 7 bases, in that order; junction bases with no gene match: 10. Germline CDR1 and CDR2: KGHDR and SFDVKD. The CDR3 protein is CATSRGLAGALNEQFF. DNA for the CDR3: TGTGCCACCTCTCGGGGACTAGCGGGAGCTCTTAATGAGCAGTTCTTC.

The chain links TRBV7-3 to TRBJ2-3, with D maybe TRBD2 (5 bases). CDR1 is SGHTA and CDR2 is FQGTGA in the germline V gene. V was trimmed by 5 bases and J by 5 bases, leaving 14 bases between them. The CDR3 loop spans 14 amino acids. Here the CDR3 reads CASSPAGAVDTQYF. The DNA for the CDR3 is TGTGCCAGCAGCCCCGCGGGCGCGGTAGATACGCAGTATTTT. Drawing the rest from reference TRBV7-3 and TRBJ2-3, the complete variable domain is GAGVSQTPSNKVTEKGKYVELRCDPISGHTALYWYRQSLGQGPEFLIYFQGTGAADDSGLPNDRFFAVRPEGSVSTLKIQRTERGDSAVYLCASSPAGAVDTQYFGPGTRLTVL.

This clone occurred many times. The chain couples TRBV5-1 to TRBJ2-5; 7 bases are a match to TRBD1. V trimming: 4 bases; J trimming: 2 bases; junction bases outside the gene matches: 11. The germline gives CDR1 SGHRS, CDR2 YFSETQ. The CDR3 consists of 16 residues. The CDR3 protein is CASSADRATRQETQYF. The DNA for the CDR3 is TGCGCCAGCAGCGCTGACAGGGCAACTCGACAAGAGACCCAGTACTTC.